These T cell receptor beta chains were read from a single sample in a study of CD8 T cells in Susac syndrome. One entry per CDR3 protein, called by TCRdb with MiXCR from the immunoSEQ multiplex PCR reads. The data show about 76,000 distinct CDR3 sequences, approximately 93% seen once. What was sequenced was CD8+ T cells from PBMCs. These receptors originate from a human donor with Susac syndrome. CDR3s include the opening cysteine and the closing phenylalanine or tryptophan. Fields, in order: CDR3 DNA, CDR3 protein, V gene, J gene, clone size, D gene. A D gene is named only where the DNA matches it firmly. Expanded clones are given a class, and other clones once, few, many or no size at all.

CDR3 DNA: TGTGCCAGCAGTGGGCTGGCTGGGAATTCACCCCTCCACTTT; CDR3 protein: CASSGLAGNSPLHF; V gene: TRBV6-1; J gene: TRBJ1-6; clone size: -; D gene: -
CDR3 DNA: TGCAGCGTTGGACAGGGGAACACTGAAGCTTTCTTT; CDR3 protein: CSVGQGNTEAFF; V gene: TRBV29-1; J gene: TRBJ1-1; clone size: -; D gene: TRBD1
CDR3 DNA: TGTGCCAGCAGTTTATCAGGGTTCTCCTACAATGAGCAGTTCTTC; CDR3 protein: CASSLSGFSYNEQFF; V gene: TRBV27; J gene: TRBJ2-1; clone size: -; D gene: -
CDR3 DNA: TGTGCCAGCAGTGCCGGATCCTACGAGCAGTACTTC; CDR3 protein: CASSAGSYEQYF; V gene: TRBV2; J gene: TRBJ2-7; clone size: few; D gene: -
CDR3 DNA: TGTGCCAGCACTCAGGGTAGTGGCTACACCTTC; CDR3 protein: CASTQGSGYTF; V gene: TRBV28; J gene: TRBJ1-2; clone size: -; D gene: -
CDR3 DNA: TGTGCCAGCGGACTGGAGGCTAGCGGGGACAATGAGCAGTTCTTC; CDR3 protein: CASGLEASGDNEQFF; V gene: TRBV2; J gene: TRBJ2-1; clone size: once; D gene: TRBD2
CDR3 DNA: TGCAGTGCTAGAGATCCGAGTCGGCGGTTCCAAGAGACCCAGTACTTC; CDR3 protein: CSARDPSRRFQETQYF; V gene: TRBV20-1; J gene: TRBJ2-5; clone size: -; D gene: -
CDR3 DNA: TGTGCCAGCAGCCAATTCCGGGGGGGCCAAGACTCTGGGGCCAACGTCCTGACTTTC; CDR3 protein: CASSQFRGGQDSGANVLTF; V gene: TRBV14; J gene: TRBJ2-6; clone size: -; D gene: TRBD2
CDR3 DNA: TGTGCCAGTAGTAGCGGGAGGGCCCGTTACAATGAGCAGTTCTTC; CDR3 protein: CASSSGRARYNEQFF; V gene: TRBV19; J gene: TRBJ2-1; clone size: -; D gene: TRBD2
CDR3 DNA: TGCAGCGTCGGTCCCACCTCAACTAATGAAAAACTGTTTTTT; CDR3 protein: CSVGPTSTNEKLFF; V gene: TRBV29-1; J gene: TRBJ1-4; clone size: few; D gene: -
CDR3 DNA: TGTGCCAGCAGTGAAAAGCGTTACGGCGAGCAGTACTTC; CDR3 protein: CASSEKRYGEQYF; V gene: TRBV6-1; J gene: TRBJ2-7; clone size: -; D gene: -
CDR3 DNA: TGCGCCAGCAGCCAAGGGCCGGAGACCGGGGAGCTGTTTTTT; CDR3 protein: CASSQGPETGELFF; V gene: TRBV4-3; J gene: TRBJ2-2; clone size: -; D gene: -
CDR3 DNA: TGTGCCAGCAGTTTATCCGGGACACCCAATCAGCCCCAGCATTTT; CDR3 protein: CASSLSGTPNQPQHF; V gene: TRBV28; J gene: TRBJ1-5; clone size: -; D gene: -
CDR3 DNA: TGTGCCAGCCGTTTTCTCAACTCCTACGAGCAGTACTTC; CDR3 protein: CASRFLNSYEQYF; V gene: TRBV28; J gene: TRBJ2-7; clone size: -; D gene: -
CDR3 DNA: TGTGCCAGCAGTTATGGGACTGAAGCTTTCTTT; CDR3 protein: CASSYGTEAFF; V gene: TRBV6-5; J gene: TRBJ1-1; clone size: few; D gene: -
CDR3 DNA: TGCGCCAGCAGCCGGCCGACAGGGGAAAGCACAGATACGCAGTATTTT; CDR3 protein: CASSRPTGESTDTQYF; V gene: TRBV5-1; J gene: TRBJ2-3; clone size: -; D gene: TRBD1
CDR3 DNA: TGTGCCAGCAGTACTAGACGGGTCGTCGGCCGAAACACCATATATTTT; CDR3 protein: CASSTRRVVGRNTIYF; V gene: TRBV6-5; J gene: TRBJ1-3; clone size: -; D gene: -
CDR3 DNA: TGCGCCAGCAGCCTCGGGACAGGGGAGCCCTATAATTCACCCCTCCACTTT; CDR3 protein: CASSLGTGEPYNSPLHF; V gene: TRBV5-1; J gene: TRBJ1-6; clone size: -; D gene: TRBD1
CDR3 DNA: TGTGCCAGCAGCGTATGGGGGACAGACACTGAAGCTTTCTTT; CDR3 protein: CASSVWGTDTEAFF; V gene: TRBV9; J gene: TRBJ1-1; clone size: -; D gene: TRBD1
CDR3 DNA: TGTGCCAGCAGCCCATGGAACACCGGGGAGCTGTTTTTT; CDR3 protein: CASSPWNTGELFF; V gene: TRBV12-3/TRBV12-4; J gene: TRBJ2-2; clone size: -; D gene: -
CDR3 DNA: TGTGCCAGCTCACCTGCTGGGACAGGCAACTATGGCTACACCTTC; CDR3 protein: CASSPAGTGNYGYTF; V gene: TRBV18; J gene: TRBJ1-2; clone size: -; D gene: TRBD1
CDR3 DNA: TGTGCCAGCAGCGAAAGGGGAGCGGGGGTACCCTACGAGCAGTACTTC; CDR3 protein: CASSERGAGVPYEQYF; V gene: TRBV6-1; J gene: TRBJ2-7; clone size: -; D gene: TRBD2
CDR3 DNA: TGTGCCAGCAGTGGTGGGGGGATGTCGGGAAACACCATATATTTT; CDR3 protein: CASSGGGMSGNTIYF; V gene: TRBV6-1; J gene: TRBJ1-3; clone size: -; D gene: -
CDR3 DNA: TGTGCCAGCACAAGGTCCGGGCGGGAGACCCAGTACTTC; CDR3 protein: CASTRSGRETQYF; V gene: TRBV7-8; J gene: TRBJ2-5; clone size: -; D gene: -
CDR3 DNA: TGTGCCAGCAGCCAATTTGGGATCTCTGGAAACACCATATATTTT; CDR3 protein: CASSQFGISGNTIYF; V gene: TRBV14; J gene: TRBJ1-3; clone size: -; D gene: -
CDR3 DNA: TGTGCCAGCAGCCAGGGCGCGGGACGGAACTCCGTTAACTACGAGCAGTACTTC; CDR3 protein: CASSQGAGRNSVNYEQYF; V gene: TRBV3-1; J gene: TRBJ2-7; clone size: -; D gene: -
CDR3 DNA: TGTGCCAGCAGCTCAGACGGGGAGCAGTACTTC; CDR3 protein: CASSSDGEQYF; V gene: TRBV4-2; J gene: TRBJ2-7; clone size: -; D gene: -
CDR3 DNA: TGTGCCAGCAGCCCCGGGGCCAGCGGGCCGACCTACGAGCAGTACTTC; CDR3 protein: CASSPGASGPTYEQYF; V gene: TRBV7-2; J gene: TRBJ2-7; clone size: once; D gene: -
CDR3 DNA: TGTGCCAGCAGCCAATTACAGGGCTACATGAACACTGAAGCTTTCTTT; CDR3 protein: CASSQLQGYMNTEAFF; V gene: TRBV9; J gene: TRBJ1-1; clone size: once; D gene: -
CDR3 DNA: TGTGCCAGCAGTTTGGGCACTGAAGCTTTCTTT; CDR3 protein: CASSLGTEAFF; V gene: TRBV12-3/TRBV12-4; J gene: TRBJ1-1; clone size: few; D gene: -
CDR3 DNA: TGTGCCAGCAGTTACGGGGGGGGGAACACTGAAGCTTTCTTT; CDR3 protein: CASSYGGGNTEAFF; V gene: TRBV6-2/TRBV6-3; J gene: TRBJ1-1; clone size: -; D gene: -
CDR3 DNA: TGCGCCAGCAGCCAAGATCCCCTAGCCAATGAGCAGTTCTTC; CDR3 protein: CASSQDPLANEQFF; V gene: TRBV4-1; J gene: TRBJ2-1; clone size: few; D gene: -
CDR3 DNA: TGTGCCAGCAGCGTAGGACCGGGTAAGAACACTGAAGCTTTCTTT; CDR3 protein: CASSVGPGKNTEAFF; V gene: TRBV9; J gene: TRBJ1-1; clone size: -; D gene: -
CDR3 DNA: TGTGCCAGCAGCCATAGTACTTCACCCCTCCACTTT; CDR3 protein: CASSHSTSPLHF; V gene: TRBV3-1; J gene: TRBJ1-6; clone size: -; D gene: -
CDR3 DNA: TGTGCCAGCAGTCTAGAGTGGGACTCTGGAAACACCATATATTTT; CDR3 protein: CASSLEWDSGNTIYF; V gene: TRBV9; J gene: TRBJ1-3; clone size: -; D gene: -
CDR3 DNA: TGTGCCAGCAGTTTAGCGCTGGCCAGGAACGAGCAGTACTTC; CDR3 protein: CASSLALARNEQYF; V gene: TRBV12-3/TRBV12-4; J gene: TRBJ2-7; clone size: -; D gene: -
CDR3 DNA: TGTGCCAGCAGTTCGGACAGGGGGGATCAGCCCCAGCATTTT; CDR3 protein: CASSSDRGDQPQHF; V gene: TRBV6-5; J gene: TRBJ1-5; clone size: once; D gene: TRBD1
CDR3 DNA: TGTGCCAGCAGCCATAATCAAGGGGAGGGCCAGTGCGAGCAGTACTTC; CDR3 protein: CASSHNQGEGQCEQYF; V gene: TRBV12-3/TRBV12-4; J gene: TRBJ2-7; clone size: once; D gene: TRBD2
CDR3 DNA: TGCAGTGCTCCCGGGACAGGGGAGGGTAATGAAAAACTGTTTTTT; CDR3 protein: CSAPGTGEGNEKLFF; V gene: TRBV20-1; J gene: TRBJ1-4; clone size: -; D gene: TRBD1
CDR3 DNA: TGTGCCAGCAGTTTACTGGAAAGGGCATGGCAGGGGGGAGAAAACATTCAGTACTTC; CDR3 protein: CASSLLERAWQGGENIQYF; V gene: TRBV12-3/TRBV12-4; J gene: TRBJ2-4; clone size: -; D gene: -
CDR3 DNA: TGTGCCAGCAGCCAAGTATACCTAGCGGACGAGCAGTACTTC; CDR3 protein: CASSQVYLADEQYF; V gene: TRBV14; J gene: TRBJ2-7; clone size: -; D gene: TRBD2
CDR3 DNA: TGTGCCAGTAGTATATCGACGGACGAGGGGGCTGAAGCTTTCTTT; CDR3 protein: CASSISTDEGAEAFF; V gene: TRBV19; J gene: TRBJ1-1; clone size: -; D gene: -
CDR3 DNA: TGCAGTGCTGGGGGGACTAGCCACGAGCAGTACTTC; CDR3 protein: CSAGGTSHEQYF; V gene: TRBV20-1; J gene: TRBJ2-7; clone size: -; D gene: TRBD2
CDR3 DNA: TGTGCCAGCAGTTTATCCGGCTCGGGACAGACGAACACTGAAGCTTTCTTT; CDR3 protein: CASSLSGSGQTNTEAFF; V gene: TRBV27; J gene: TRBJ1-1; clone size: -; D gene: TRBD1
CDR3 DNA: TGCAGTGCTAGCGACCCGGACAGTAGCTCCTACAATGAGCAGTTCTTC; CDR3 protein: CSASDPDSSSYNEQFF; V gene: TRBV20-1; J gene: TRBJ2-1; clone size: once; D gene: -
CDR3 DNA: TGTGCCAGCAGTTTGTTTGCGGGTATTACATATACGCAGTATTTT; CDR3 protein: CASSLFAGITYTQYF; V gene: TRBV27; J gene: TRBJ2-3; clone size: -; D gene: -